This T cell receptor beta chain was identified during a study of CD8 T cells in Susac syndrome. Trimming cost V 8 bases and J 5 bases, with 27 bases left between them. Per the germline V gene, CDR1 is MNHEY and CDR2 is SMNVEV (reference sequence). This CDR3 is built from 18 residues. It was with random hexamers that 0.5 to 1 ug RNA was reverse transcribed. In TCRdb, the immunoSEQ multiplex PCR reads were re-called with MiXCR into one record per CDR3 protein. The sample carries about 300,000 distinct CDR3 sequences, about 90% recorded once. Material: CD4+ T cells from PBMCs. The receptor was isolated from a human donor with multiple sclerosis. The V call is TRBV27, the J call TRBJ1-4; D may be TRBD1 (5 bases). The CDR3 coding sequence is TGTGCCAGCGTTAACTCAACTTTCGGGACCTCTTACAATGAAAAACTGTTTTTT. Amino acid sequence: CASVNSTFGTSYNEKLFF.